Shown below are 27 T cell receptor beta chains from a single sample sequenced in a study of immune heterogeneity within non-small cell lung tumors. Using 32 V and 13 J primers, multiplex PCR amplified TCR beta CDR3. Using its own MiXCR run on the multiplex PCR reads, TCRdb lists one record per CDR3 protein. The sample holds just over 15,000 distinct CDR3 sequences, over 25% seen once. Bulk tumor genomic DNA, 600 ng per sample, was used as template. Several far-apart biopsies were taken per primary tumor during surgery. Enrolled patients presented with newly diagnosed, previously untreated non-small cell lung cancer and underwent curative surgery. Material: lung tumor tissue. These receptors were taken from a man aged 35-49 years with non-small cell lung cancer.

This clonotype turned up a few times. The CDR3 here is CSAGGQGANSPLHF. The CDR3 region has the DNA TGCAGTGCCGGGGGGCAGGGGGCTAATTCACCCCTCCACTTT. This chain uses TRBV20-1 with TRBJ1-6, with 8 bases matching TRBD1. V shed 6 bases and J 6 bases; nucleotides not matched to a gene: 7. In germline, CDR1 is DFQATT, CDR2 SNEGSKA (reference sequence). CDR3 length equals 14 residues.

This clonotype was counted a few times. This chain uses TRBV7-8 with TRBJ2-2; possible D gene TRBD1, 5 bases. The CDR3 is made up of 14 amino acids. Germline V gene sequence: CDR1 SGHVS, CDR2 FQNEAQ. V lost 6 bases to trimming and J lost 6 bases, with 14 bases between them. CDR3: CASRGYTGAGELFF. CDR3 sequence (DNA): TGTGCCAGCAGGGGGTATACAGGTGCCGGGGAGCTGTTTTTT.

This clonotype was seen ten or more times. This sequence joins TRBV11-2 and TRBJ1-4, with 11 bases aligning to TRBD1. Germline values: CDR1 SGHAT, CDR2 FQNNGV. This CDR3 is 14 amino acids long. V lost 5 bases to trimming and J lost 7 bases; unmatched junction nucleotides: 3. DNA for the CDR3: TGTGCCAGCAGCGGGACAGGGGGGAGTGAAAAACTGTTTTTT. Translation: CASSGTGGSEKLFF.

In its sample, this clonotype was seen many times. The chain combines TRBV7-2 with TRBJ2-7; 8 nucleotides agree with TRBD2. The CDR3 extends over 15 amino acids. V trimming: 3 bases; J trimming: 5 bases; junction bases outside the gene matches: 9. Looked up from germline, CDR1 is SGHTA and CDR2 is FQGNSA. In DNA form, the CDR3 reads TGTGCCAGCAGCTTTGTTAGCAGCGGGAGAAACGAGCAGTACTTC. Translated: CASSFVSSGRNEQYF.

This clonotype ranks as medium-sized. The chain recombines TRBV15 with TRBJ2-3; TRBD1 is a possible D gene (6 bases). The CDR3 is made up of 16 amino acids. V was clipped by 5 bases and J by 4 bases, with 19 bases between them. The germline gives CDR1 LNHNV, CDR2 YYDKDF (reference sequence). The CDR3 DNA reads TGTGCCACCAGCTCAGGAAGAGGGGGTCTACCAGATACGCAGTATTTT. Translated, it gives CATSSGRGGLPDTQYF.

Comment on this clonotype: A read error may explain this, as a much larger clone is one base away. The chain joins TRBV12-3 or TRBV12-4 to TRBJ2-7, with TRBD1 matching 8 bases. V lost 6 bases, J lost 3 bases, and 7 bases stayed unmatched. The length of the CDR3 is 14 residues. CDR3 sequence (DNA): TGTGCCAGCAGGAACCTGGACAGGGACTACGAGCAGTACTTC. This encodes CASRNLDRDYEQYF.

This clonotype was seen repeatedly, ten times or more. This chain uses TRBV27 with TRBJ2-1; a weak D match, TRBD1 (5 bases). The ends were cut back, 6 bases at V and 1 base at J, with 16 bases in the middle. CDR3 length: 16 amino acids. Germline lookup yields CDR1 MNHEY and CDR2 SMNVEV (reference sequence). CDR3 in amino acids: CASSPRQLSSYNEQFF. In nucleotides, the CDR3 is TGTGCCAGCAGCCCAAGACAGCTTTCATCCTACAATGAGCAGTTCTTC.

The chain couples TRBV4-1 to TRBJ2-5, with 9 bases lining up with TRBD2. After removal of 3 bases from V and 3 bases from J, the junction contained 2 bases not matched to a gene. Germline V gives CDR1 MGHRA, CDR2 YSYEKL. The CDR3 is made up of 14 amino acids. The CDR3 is CASSHLAGKETQYF. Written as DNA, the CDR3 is TGCGCCAGCAGCCACCTAGCGGGAAAAGAGACCCAGTACTTC.

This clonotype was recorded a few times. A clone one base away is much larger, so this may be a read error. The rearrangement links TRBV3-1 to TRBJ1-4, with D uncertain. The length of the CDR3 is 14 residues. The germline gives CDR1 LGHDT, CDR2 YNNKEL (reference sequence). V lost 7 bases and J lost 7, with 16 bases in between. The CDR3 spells CASISRAGSEKLFF. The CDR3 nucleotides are TGTGCCAGCATCTCCCGCGCCGGGTCTGAAAAACTGTTTTTT.

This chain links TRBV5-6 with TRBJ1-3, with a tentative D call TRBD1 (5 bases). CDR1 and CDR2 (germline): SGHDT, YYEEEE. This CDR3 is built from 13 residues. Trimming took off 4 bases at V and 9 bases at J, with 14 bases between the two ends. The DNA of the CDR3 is TGTGCCAGCAGCCTGGGACCTCAAGGCACCATATATTTT. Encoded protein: CASSLGPQGTIYF.

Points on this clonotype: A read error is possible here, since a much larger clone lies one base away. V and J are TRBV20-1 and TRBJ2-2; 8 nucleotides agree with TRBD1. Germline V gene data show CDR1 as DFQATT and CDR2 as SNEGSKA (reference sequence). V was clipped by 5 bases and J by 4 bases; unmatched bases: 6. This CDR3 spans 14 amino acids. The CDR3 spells CSAARDRCTGELFF. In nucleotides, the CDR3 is TGCAGTGCTGCACGGGACAGGTGCACCGGGGAGCTGTTTTTT.

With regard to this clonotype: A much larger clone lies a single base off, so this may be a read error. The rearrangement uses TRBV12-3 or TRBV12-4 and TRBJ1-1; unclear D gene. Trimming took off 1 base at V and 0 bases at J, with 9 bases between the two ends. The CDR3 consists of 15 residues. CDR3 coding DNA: TGTGCCAGCAGTTTAGGGGCGGCCTTGAACACTGAAGCTTTCTTT. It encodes CASSLGAALNTEAFF.

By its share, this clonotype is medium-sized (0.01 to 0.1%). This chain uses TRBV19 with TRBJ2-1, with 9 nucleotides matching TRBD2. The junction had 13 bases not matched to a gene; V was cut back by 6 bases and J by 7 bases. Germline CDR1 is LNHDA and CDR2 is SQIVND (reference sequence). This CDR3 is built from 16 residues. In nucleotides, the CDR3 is TGTGCCAGTAGGACCACCGGGACTAGCCCCAGTAATGAGCAGTTCTTC. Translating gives CASRTTGTSPSNEQFF. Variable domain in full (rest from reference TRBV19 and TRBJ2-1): DGGITQSPKYLFRKEGQNVTLSCEQNLNHDAMYWYRQDPGQGLRLIYYSQIVNDFQKGDIAEGYSVSREKKESFPLTVTSAQKNPTAFYLCASRTTGTSPSNEQFFGPGTRLTVL.

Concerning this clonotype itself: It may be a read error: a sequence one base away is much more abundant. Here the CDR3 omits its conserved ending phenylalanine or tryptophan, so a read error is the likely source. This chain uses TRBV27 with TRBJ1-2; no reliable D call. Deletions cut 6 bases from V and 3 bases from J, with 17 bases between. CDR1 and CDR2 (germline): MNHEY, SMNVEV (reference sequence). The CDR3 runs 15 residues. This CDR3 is CASRHSSRPDYGYTY. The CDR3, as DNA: TGTGCCAGCAGGCATAGCAGCCGACCCGACTATGGCTACACCTAC.

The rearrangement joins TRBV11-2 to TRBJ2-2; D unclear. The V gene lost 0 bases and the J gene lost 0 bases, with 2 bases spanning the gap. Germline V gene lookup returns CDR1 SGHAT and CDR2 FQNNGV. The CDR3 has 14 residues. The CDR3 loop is CASSLEPNTGELFF. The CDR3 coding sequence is TGTGCCAGCAGCTTAGAGCCGAACACCGGGGAGCTGTTTTTT.

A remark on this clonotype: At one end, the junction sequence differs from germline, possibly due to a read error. The CDR3 nucleotides read TGCGCCAGCAGCCAAGATCTAGCGCGAGTCACACATACGCAGTATTTT. Translating gives CASSQDLARVTHTQYF. The rearrangement uses TRBV4-3 and TRBJ2-3, with a possible D match to TRBD2 (6 bases). The CDR3 consists of 16 residues. Germline-derived CDR1 and CDR2 are LGHNA and YSLEER.

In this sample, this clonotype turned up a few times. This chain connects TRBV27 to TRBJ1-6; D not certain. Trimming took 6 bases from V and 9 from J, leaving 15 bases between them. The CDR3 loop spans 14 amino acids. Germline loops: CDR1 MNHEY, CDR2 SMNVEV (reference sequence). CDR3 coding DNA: TGTGCCAGCAGACCACGGCCGTGGGGTTCACCCCTCCACTTT. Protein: CASRPRPWGSPLHF.

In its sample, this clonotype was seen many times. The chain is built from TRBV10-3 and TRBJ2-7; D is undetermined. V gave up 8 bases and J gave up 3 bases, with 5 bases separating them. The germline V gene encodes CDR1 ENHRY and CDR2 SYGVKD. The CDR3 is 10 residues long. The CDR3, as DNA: TGTGCCATCGGAGACTACGAGCAGTACTTC. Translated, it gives CAIGDYEQYF.

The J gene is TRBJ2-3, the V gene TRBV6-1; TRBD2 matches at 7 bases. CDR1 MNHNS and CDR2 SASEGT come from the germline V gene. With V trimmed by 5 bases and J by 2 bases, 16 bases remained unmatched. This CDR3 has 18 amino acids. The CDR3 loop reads CASSYQAVASGPTDTQYF. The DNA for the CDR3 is TGTGCCAGCAGTTATCAGGCGGTGGCTAGCGGTCCCACAGATACGCAGTATTTT.

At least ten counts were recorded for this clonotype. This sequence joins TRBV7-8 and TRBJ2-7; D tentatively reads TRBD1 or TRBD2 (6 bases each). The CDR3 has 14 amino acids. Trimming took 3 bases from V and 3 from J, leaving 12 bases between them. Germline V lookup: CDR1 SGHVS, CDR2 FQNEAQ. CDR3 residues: CASSFGGTNYEQYF. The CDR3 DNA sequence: TGTGCCAGCAGCTTTGGGGGGACAAACTACGAGCAGTACTTC.

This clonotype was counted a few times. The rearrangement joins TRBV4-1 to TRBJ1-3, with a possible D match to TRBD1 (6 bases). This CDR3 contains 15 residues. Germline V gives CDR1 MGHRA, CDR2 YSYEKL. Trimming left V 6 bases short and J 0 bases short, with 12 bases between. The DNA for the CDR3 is TGCGCCAGCAGTTCCACAGGGAACTCTGGAAACACCATATATTTT. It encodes CASSSTGNSGNTIYF.

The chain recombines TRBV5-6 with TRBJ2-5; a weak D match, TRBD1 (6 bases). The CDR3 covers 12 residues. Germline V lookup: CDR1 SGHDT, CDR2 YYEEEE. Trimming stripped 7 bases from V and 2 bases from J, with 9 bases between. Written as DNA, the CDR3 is TGTGCCAGCGGACAGATACAAGAGACCCAGTACTTC. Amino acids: CASGQIQETQYF.

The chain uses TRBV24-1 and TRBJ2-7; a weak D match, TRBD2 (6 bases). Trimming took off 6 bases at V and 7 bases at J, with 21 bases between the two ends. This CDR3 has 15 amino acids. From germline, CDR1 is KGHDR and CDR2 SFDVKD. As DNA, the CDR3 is TGTGCCACCAGTTCGGTCAAGGAGGGCTCTGGGGAGCAGTACTTC. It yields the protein CATSSVKEGSGEQYF.

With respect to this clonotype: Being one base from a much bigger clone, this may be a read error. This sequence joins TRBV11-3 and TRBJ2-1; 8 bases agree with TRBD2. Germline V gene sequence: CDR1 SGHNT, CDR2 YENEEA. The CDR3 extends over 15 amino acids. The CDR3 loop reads CASSPIAGSYNEQLF. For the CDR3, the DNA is TGTGCCAGCAGCCCGATAGCGGGATCGTACAATGAGCAGTTATTC.

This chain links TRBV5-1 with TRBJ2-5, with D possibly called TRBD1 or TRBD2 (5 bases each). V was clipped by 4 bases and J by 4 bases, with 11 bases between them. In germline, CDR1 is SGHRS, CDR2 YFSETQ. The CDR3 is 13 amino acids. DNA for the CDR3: TGCGCCAGCAGCGGGGACGCCCGAGAGACCCAGTACTTC. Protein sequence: CASSGDARETQYF.

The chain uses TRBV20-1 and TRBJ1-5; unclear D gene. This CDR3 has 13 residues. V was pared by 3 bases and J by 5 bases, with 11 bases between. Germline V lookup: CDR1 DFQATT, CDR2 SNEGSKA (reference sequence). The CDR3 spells CSASISNYQPQHF. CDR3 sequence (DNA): TGCAGTGCTAGTATCAGCAACTATCAGCCCCAGCATTTT.

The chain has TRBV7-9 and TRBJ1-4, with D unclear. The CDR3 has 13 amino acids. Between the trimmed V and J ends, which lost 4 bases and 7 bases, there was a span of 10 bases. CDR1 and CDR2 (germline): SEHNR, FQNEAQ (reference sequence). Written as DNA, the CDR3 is TGTGCCAGCAGCTCCGGACGGGTTGAAAAACTGTTTTTT. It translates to CASSSGRVEKLFF. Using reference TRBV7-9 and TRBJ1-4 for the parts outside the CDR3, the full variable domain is DTGVSQNPRHKITKRGQNVTFRCDPISEHNRLYWYRQTLGQGPEFLTYFQNEAQLEKSRLLSDRFSAERPKGSFSTLEIQRTEQGDSAMYLCASSSGRVEKLFFGSGTQLSVL.